Below are 18 T cell receptor beta chains sequenced from a single sample in a study of identical twins. TCRdb fed the 5' RACE reads into MiXCR, producing one record per CDR3 protein. In the table there are 200,000 to 300,000 distinct CDR3 sequences, about 10% of which are singletons. The sequencing sample was made of memory T cells sorted from blood. These receptors all come from a man between 45 and 60 years old in good health.

This clonotype appeared a few times. The chain recombines TRBV4-2 with TRBJ1-4, with 8 positions matching TRBD1. The germline CDR1 and CDR2 sequences are LGHNA and YNFKEQ. The CDR3 has 14 residues. Trimming removed 2 bases from V and 7 bases from J; junction bases left unmatched: 3. CDR3: CASSQRQGFEKLFF. DNA for the CDR3: TGTGCCAGCAGCCAAAGACAGGGGTTTGAAAAACTGTTTTTT.

This clonotype was recorded at least ten times. The V gene is TRBV19, the J gene TRBJ2-7; D is undetermined. V was pared by 6 bases and J by 3 bases, with 12 bases between. The length of the CDR3 is 13 residues. Germline V gives CDR1 LNHDA, CDR2 SQIVND (reference sequence). The CDR3 DNA reads TGTGCCAGTAGCCAGACACCGAGCTACGAGCAGTACTTC. Translated, it gives CASSQTPSYEQYF.

The rearrangement joins TRBV7-9 to TRBJ2-5; TRBD1 matches 8 bases. Looked up from germline, CDR1 is SEHNR and CDR2 is FQNEAQ (reference sequence). The CDR3 is 11 residues long. V was clipped by 7 bases and J by 6 bases; unmatched bases: 1. This CDR3 is CASTGGKTQYF. The CDR3 bases are TGTGCCAGCACAGGGGGCAAGACCCAGTACTTC.

The chain joins TRBV4-3 to TRBJ2-2; a weak D match, TRBD2 (5 bases). In germline, CDR1 is LGHNA, CDR2 YSLEER. Between the trimmed V and J ends, which lost 0 bases and 6 bases, there was a span of 20 bases. This CDR3 region has 18 residues. In DNA form, the CDR3 reads TGCGCCAGCAGCCAAGATTTCTATAGCAGATCTAGCCCCGGGGAGCTGTTTTTT. This gives the protein CASSQDFYSRSSPGELFF.

In its sample, this clonotype was seen a few times. The chain couples TRBV28 to TRBJ1-2, with D possibly being TRBD1 (5 bases). CDR1 is MDHEN and CDR2 is SYDVKM in the germline V gene. Trimming took off 4 bases at V and 8 bases at J, with 20 bases between the two ends. The CDR3 has 15 residues. The CDR3 spells CASSSGGGAGRGYTF. The CDR3 nucleotides read TGTGCCAGCAGTTCTGGGGGAGGGGCCGGTCGCGGCTACACCTTC.

This clonotype has ten or more counts. The chain couples TRBV3-1 to TRBJ1-3; D remains unclear. V was clipped by 1 base and J by 0 bases, with 4 bases between them. This CDR3 is built from 14 residues. The V gene's germline CDR1 is LGHDT and CDR2 YNNKEL (reference sequence). The CDR3 loop reads CASSQAASGNTIYF. The CDR3, as DNA: TGTGCCAGCAGCCAAGCGGCCTCTGGAAACACCATATATTTT. Based on the CDR3 plus reference TRBV3-1 and TRBJ1-3, the full variable domain is DTAVSQTPKYLVTQMGNDKSIKCEQNLGHDTMYWYKQDSKKFLKIMFSYNNKELIINETVPNRFSPKSPDKAHLNLHINSLELGDSAVYFCASSQAASGNTIYFGEGSWLTVV.

In its sample, this clonotype was seen a few times. The gene calls are TRBV7-9 and TRBJ2-3; 8 positions agree with TRBD1. V lost 4 bases to trimming and J lost 7 bases; unmatched junction nucleotides: 10. CDR1 and CDR2 (germline): SEHNR, FQNEAQ (reference sequence). There are 15 residues in the CDR3. The CDR3 sequence is CASSWDRRAGYTQYF. Here the CDR3 DNA reads TGTGCCAGCAGCTGGGACAGGAGGGCCGGATATACGCAGTATTTT.

The gene calls are TRBV4-3 and TRBJ1-1; TRBD1 matches 11 bases. The CDR3 has 17 residues. Losses at the gene ends were 1 base for V and 1 base for J; bases not matched to a gene: 5. CDR1 and CDR2 from the germline V gene are LGHNA and YSLEER. This CDR3 reads CASSQGTGGLGNTEAFF. The CDR3 DNA reads TGCGCCAGCAGCCAAGGGACAGGGGGCCTAGGGAACACTGAAGCTTTCTTT.

The table lists this clonotype with many counts. V and J are TRBV12-3 or TRBV12-4 and TRBJ2-3; a weak D match, TRBD1 (5 bases). Deletions cut 3 bases from V and 5 bases from J, with 9 bases between. The CDR3 consists of 13 residues. For the CDR3, the DNA is TGTGCCAGCAGTTTTGGGGCCAGAGATACGCAGTATTTT. Its translation is CASSFGARDTQYF.

The chain has TRBV20-1 and TRBJ2-5; tentative D call: TRBD1 (5 bases). The CDR3 length is 15 residues. Germline-derived CDR1 and CDR2 are DFQATT and SNEGSKA (reference sequence). V was clipped by 3 bases and J by 0 bases, with 14 bases between them. In DNA form, the CDR3 reads TGCAGTGCTAGTGTGGGGCCCGGTTACCAAGAGACCCAGTACTTC. Amino acids: CSASVGPGYQETQYF.

This clonotype was seen a few times. V and J are TRBV6-2 or TRBV6-3 and TRBJ2-1; maybe TRBD2 (6 bases). This CDR3 comprises 16 residues. Germline CDR1 reads MNHEY; CDR2 reads SVGEGT. The V gene lost 5 bases and the J gene lost 0 bases, with 14 bases spanning the gap. The CDR3 loop reads CASSRDSLSSYNEQFF. As DNA, the CDR3 is TGTGCCAGCAGTAGGGACTCCCTCAGCTCCTACAATGAGCAGTTCTTC.

The sample holds a few counts of this clonotype. V usage is TRBV7-9 and J usage is TRBJ2-3, with a tentative D call TRBD2 (6 bases). Germline V gives CDR1 SEHNR, CDR2 FQNEAQ (reference sequence). V lost 3 bases to trimming and J lost 6 bases, with 19 bases between them. The CDR3 extends over 16 amino acids. CDR3 amino acids: CASSLNPGTGGDTQYF. CDR3 sequence (DNA): TGTGCCAGCAGCTTGAACCCCGGGACCGGAGGGGATACGCAGTATTTT.

This clonotype has ten or more counts. This rearrangement joins TRBV5-1 to TRBJ2-7; D perhaps matches TRBD2 (6 bases). The CDR3 length is 17 residues. V was clipped by 4 bases and J by 3 bases, with 23 bases between them. Germline assignment: CDR1 SGHRS and CDR2 YFSETQ. CDR3 loop: CASSLLTGSTNVYEQYF. CDR3 sequence (DNA): TGCGCCAGCAGCCTCCTAACCGGGAGCACAAATGTCTACGAGCAGTACTTC.

This sequence joins TRBV12-3 or TRBV12-4 and TRBJ2-2; D is ambiguous. V dropped 4 bases and J dropped 1 base, with 10 bases sitting between them. The length of the CDR3 is 15 residues. CDR3: CASSSRSQNTGELFF. CDR3 DNA: TGTGCCAGCAGTTCCCGATCCCAGAACACCGGGGAGCTGTTTTTT.

This chain links TRBV12-3 or TRBV12-4 with TRBJ1-1; D not resolved. V was shortened by 2 bases and J by 8 bases, with 9 bases between the two germline ends. The CDR3 is made up of 12 amino acids. CDR3 loop: CASSLSSMEAFF. In nucleotides, the CDR3 is TGTGCCAGCAGTTTAAGTTCCATGGAAGCTTTCTTT.

The chain recombines TRBV27 with TRBJ1-2, with no clear D. Trimming took off 3 bases at V and 7 bases at J, with 12 bases between the two ends. Germline assignment: CDR1 MNHEY and CDR2 SMNVEV (reference sequence). The CDR3 is 13 amino acids. CDR3 nucleotides: TGTGCCAGCAGTTTGAGTGGCGGTGGTGGCTACACCTTC. Translating gives CASSLSGGGGYTF.

To note about this clonotype: With a much larger clone just one base away, this may be a read error. V is TRBV6-1 and J is TRBJ1-2, with D tentatively TRBD1 (5 bases). The length of the CDR3 is 16 residues. V gave up 7 bases and J gave up 7 bases, with 25 bases separating them. Germline V gene lookup returns CDR1 MNHNS and CDR2 SASEGT. CDR3 sequence reads: CASIGRALTETFGYTF. Here the CDR3 DNA reads TGTGCCAGCATCGGGAGGGCGTTGACAGAGACTTTTGGCTACACCTTC.

In its sample, this clonotype was seen many times. The J gene is TRBJ1-1, the V gene TRBV12-3 or TRBV12-4; D is unclear. This CDR3 contains 13 residues. The V gene lost 8 bases and the J gene lost 5 bases, with 15 bases spanning the gap. The CDR3 DNA follows: TGTGCCAGCCGGGGTACGTCGCGTACTGAAGCTTTCTTT. Its translation: CASRGTSRTEAFF.